These 13 T cell receptor beta chains share one sample of origin, sequenced in a study of blood T cell repertoires in COVID-19. Clones were read by immunoSEQ multiplex PCR, and TCRdb kept only the in-frame ones, dropping some. The table includes about 130,000 clones, roughly 75% detected once. Sequenced: PBMCs or T cells enriched from blood (not recorded which). The receptors were gathered from a woman between 50 and 59 years old who had recovered from COVID-19.

The table lists this clone with a count of one. The V and J genes are TRBV5-5 and TRBJ1-5; the D is unclear. The CDR3 contains 14 residues. V gave up 0 bases and J gave up 6 bases, with 10 bases separating them. Per the germline V gene, CDR1 is SGHKS and CDR2 is YYEKEE (reference sequence). CDR3: CASSLGSSSQPQHF. For the CDR3, the DNA is TGTGCCAGCAGCTTGGGATCTTCTAGTCAGCCCCAGCATTTT. Full variable domain (remainder filled in from reference TRBV5-5 and TRBJ1-5): DAGVTQSPTHLIKTRGQQVTLRCSPISGHKSVSWYQQVLGQGPQFIFQYYEKEERGRGNFPDRFSARQFPNYSSELNVNALLLGDSALYLCASSLGSSSQPQHFGDGTRLSIL.

The chain combines TRBV28 with TRBJ2-5; TRBD2 aligns across 7 bases. The CDR3 runs 13 residues. Unmatched junction bases numbered 11, after V lost 11 bases and J lost 5 bases. Germline V CDR1 and CDR2: MDHEN, SYDVKM. Here the CDR3 reads CAGNAGRGETQYF. The CDR3 nucleotides read TGTGCCGGAAACGCGGGGCGGGGGGAGACCCAGTACTTC.

The chain joins TRBV5-1 to TRBJ1-2; TRBD1 is a possible D gene (5 bases). CDR1 is SGHRS and CDR2 is YFSETQ in the germline V gene. Trimming shortened V by 0 bases and J by 8 bases, and 20 bases separated the two germline ends. There are 16 residues in the CDR3. In DNA form, the CDR3 reads TGCGCCAGCAGCTTGGATATGGTCGGGGGAGGTTCAGGCTACACCTTC. Protein: CASSLDMVGGGSGYTF. Using reference TRBV5-1 and TRBJ1-2 for the parts outside the CDR3, the full variable domain is KAGVTQTPRYLIKTRGQQVTLSCSPISGHRSVSWYQQTPGQGLQFLFEYFSETQRNKGNFPGRFSGRQFSNSRSEMNVSTLELGDSALYLCASSLDMVGGGSGYTFGSGTRLTVV.

The chain is built from TRBV5-5 and TRBJ1-1; D remains unclear. Germline CDR1 is SGHKS and CDR2 is YYEKEE (reference sequence). Trimming removed 0 bases from V and 0 bases from J, with 9 bases in between. The CDR3 has 15 amino acids. CDR3 coding DNA: TGTGCCAGCAGCTTGGGCCTCGGGGTGAACACTGAAGCTTTCTTT. This gives the protein CASSLGLGVNTEAFF.

The chain recombines TRBV19 with TRBJ1-2; D might be TRBD1 (5 bases). The CDR3 runs 15 residues. Trimming pared 4 bases from V and 5 bases from J, leaving 17 bases between. The V gene's germline CDR1 is LNHDA and CDR2 SQIVND (reference sequence). CDR3 coding DNA: TGTGCCAGTAGTAGGCGGGCCCCGGAGGGGTATGGCTACACCTTC. Residues: CASSRRAPEGYGYTF.

In this sample, this clone turned up a few times. The rearrangement uses TRBV28 and TRBJ2-1; 11 positions agree with TRBD2. V lost 2 bases to trimming and J lost 0 bases; unmatched junction nucleotides: 3. The CDR3 sequence is 17 residues long. CDR1 MDHEN and CDR2 SYDVKM come from the germline V gene. The CDR3 nucleotides are TGTGCCAGCAGTTTACTAGCGGGGGGAGACTCCTACAATGAGCAGTTCTTC. Translated, it gives CASSLLAGGDSYNEQFF. Looking up the rest from reference TRBV28 and TRBJ2-1 gives the full variable domain: DVKVTQSSRYLVKRTGEKVFLECVQDMDHENMFWYRQDPGLGLRLIYFSYDVKMKEKGDIPEGYSVSREKKERFSLILESASTNQTSMYLCASSLLAGGDSYNEQFFGPGTRLTVL.

J is TRBJ1-1 and V is TRBV7-2, with D hard to call. Germline V gene lookup returns CDR1 SGHTA and CDR2 FQGNSA. Trimming took 5 bases from V and 2 from J, leaving 9 bases between them. The CDR3 is 13 residues long. Written as DNA, the CDR3 is TGTGCCAGCAGCCCCTTGTTCAACACTGAAGCTTTCTTT. Translation: CASSPLFNTEAFF.

The rearrangement links TRBV3-1 (or the pseudogene TRBV3-2) to TRBJ2-2, with TRBD1 identical over 11 bases. The CDR3 length is 14 residues. Germline-derived CDR1 and CDR2 are LGHDT and YNNKEL (reference sequence). Trimming removed 7 bases from V and 7 bases from J; junction bases left unmatched: 5. CDR3 DNA: TGTGCCAGCAAGGGACAGGGGGAGAGCGGGGAGCTGTTTTTT. Amino acids: CASKGQGESGELFF.

This sequence joins TRBV3-1 (or the pseudogene TRBV3-2) and TRBJ2-2, with TRBD2 as a possible D gene (6 bases). Deletions cut 4 bases from V and 0 bases from J, with 12 bases between. Germline assignment: CDR1 LGHDT and CDR2 YNNKEL (reference sequence). The CDR3 sequence is 16 residues long. CDR3 residues: CASSPMGGPNTGELFF. The CDR3 region has the DNA TGTGCCAGCAGCCCCATGGGGGGACCGAACACCGGGGAGCTGTTTTTT.

This clone was seen just once. J is TRBJ2-3 and V is TRBV5-1; D possibly corresponds to TRBD2 (5 bases). The germline CDR1 and CDR2 sequences are SGHRS and YFSETQ. This CDR3 comprises 15 residues. V lost 4 bases, J lost 0 bases, and 12 bases lay in between. CDR3: CASSIGRTSTDTQYF. The CDR3 DNA is TGCGCCAGCAGCATTGGACGGACTAGCACAGATACGCAGTATTTT. Using reference TRBV5-1 and TRBJ2-3 for the parts outside the CDR3, the full variable domain is KAGVTQTPRYLIKTRGQQVTLSCSPISGHRSVSWYQQTPGQGLQFLFEYFSETQRNKGNFPGRFSGRQFSNSRSEMNVSTLELGDSALYLCASSIGRTSTDTQYFGPGTRLTVL.

The CDR3 reads CASSTQGATGELFF. In nucleotides, the CDR3 is TGTGCCAGCAGCACCCAGGGGGCAACCGGGGAGCTGTTTTTT. This chain joins TRBV7-9 and TRBJ2-2; 8 bases map to TRBD1. Trimming at V came to 5 bases and at J to 5 bases, leaving 4 bases not matched to a gene. Germline loops: CDR1 SEHNR, CDR2 FQNEAQ (reference sequence). This CDR3 region has 14 residues.

The CDR3 here is CASSPIPGTRNTEAFF. CDR3 DNA sequence: TGTGCCAGCAGCCCAATCCCCGGGACACGGAACACTGAAGCTTTCTTT. This rearrangement joins TRBV28 to TRBJ1-1; D may be TRBD1 (6 bases). Trimming shortened V by 6 bases and J by 1 base, and 18 bases separated the two germline ends. In germline, CDR1 is MDHEN, CDR2 SYDVKM. The CDR3 runs to 16 residues.

This clone has only a few counts. The chain carries TRBV9 and TRBJ1-1; D may be TRBD1 (6 bases). This CDR3 has 14 amino acids. In germline, CDR1 is SGDLS, CDR2 YYNGEE. Deletions cut 3 bases from V and 0 bases from J, with 9 bases between. DNA for the CDR3: TGTGCCAGCAGCGGACAGGTCATGAACACTGAAGCTTTCTTT. It is translated as CASSGQVMNTEAFF.